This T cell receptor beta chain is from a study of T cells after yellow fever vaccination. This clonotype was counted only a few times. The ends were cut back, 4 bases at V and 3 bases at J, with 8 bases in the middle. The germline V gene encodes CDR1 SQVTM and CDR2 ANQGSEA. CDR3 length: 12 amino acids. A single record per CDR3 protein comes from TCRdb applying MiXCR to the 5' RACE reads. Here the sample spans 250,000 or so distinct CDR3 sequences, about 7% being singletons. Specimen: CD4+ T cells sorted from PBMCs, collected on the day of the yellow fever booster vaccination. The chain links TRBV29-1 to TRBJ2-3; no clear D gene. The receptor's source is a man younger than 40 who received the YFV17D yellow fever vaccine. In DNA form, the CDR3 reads TGCAGCGTTGCCTTGGGGACAGATACGCAGTATTTT. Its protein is CSVALGTDTQYF.